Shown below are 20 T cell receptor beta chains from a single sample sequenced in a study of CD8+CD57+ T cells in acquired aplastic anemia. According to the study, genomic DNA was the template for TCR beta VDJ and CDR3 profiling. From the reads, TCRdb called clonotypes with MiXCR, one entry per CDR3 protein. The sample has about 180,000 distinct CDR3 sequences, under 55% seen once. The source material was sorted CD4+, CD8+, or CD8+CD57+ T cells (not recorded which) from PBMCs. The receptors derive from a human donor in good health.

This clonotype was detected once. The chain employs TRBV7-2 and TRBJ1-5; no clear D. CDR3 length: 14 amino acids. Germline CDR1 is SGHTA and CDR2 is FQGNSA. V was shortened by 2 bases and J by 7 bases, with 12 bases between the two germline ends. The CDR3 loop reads CASSLMTQSQPQHF. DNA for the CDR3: TGTGCCAGCAGCTTAATGACGCAGAGCCAGCCCCAGCATTTT.

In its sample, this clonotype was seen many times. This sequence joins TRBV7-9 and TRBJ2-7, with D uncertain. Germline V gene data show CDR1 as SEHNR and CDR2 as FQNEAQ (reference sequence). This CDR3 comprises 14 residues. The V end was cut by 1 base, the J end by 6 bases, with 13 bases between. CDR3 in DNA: TGTGCCAGCAGCTTAGATCTCCGGAGTTTCGAGCAGTACTTC. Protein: CASSLDLRSFEQYF. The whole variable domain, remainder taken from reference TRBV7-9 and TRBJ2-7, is DTGVSQNPRHKITKRGQNVTFRCDPISEHNRLYWYRQTLGQGPEFLTYFQNEAQLEKSRLLSDRFSAERPKGSFSTLEIQRTEQGDSAMYLCASSLDLRSFEQYFGPGTRLTVT.

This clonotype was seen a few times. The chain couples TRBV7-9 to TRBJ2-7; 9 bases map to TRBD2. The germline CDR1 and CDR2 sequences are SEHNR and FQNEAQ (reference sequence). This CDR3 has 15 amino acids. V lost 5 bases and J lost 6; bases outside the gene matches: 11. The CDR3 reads CASSPPGGRAGEQYF. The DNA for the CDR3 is TGTGCCAGCAGCCCCCCCGGCGGGAGGGCCGGCGAGCAGTACTTC.

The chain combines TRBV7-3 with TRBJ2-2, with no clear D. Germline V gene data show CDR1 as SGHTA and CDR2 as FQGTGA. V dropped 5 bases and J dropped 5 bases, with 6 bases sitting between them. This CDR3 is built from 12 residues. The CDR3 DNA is TGTGCCAGCAGCGTTCATACCGGGGAGCTGTTTTTT. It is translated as CASSVHTGELFF.

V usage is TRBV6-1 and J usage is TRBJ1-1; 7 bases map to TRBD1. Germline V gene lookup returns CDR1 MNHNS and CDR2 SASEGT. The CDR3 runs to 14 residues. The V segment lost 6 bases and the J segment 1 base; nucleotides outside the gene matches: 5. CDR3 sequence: CASRPGTANTEAFF. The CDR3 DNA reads TGTGCCAGCAGACCCGGGACAGCGAACACTGAAGCTTTCTTT.

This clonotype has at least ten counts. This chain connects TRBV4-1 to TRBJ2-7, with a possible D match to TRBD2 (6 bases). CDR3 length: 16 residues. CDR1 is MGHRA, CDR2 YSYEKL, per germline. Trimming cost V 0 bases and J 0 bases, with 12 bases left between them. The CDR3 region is CASSQDSLASSYEQYF. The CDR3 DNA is TGCGCCAGCAGCCAAGACTCACTAGCCAGCTCCTACGAGCAGTACTTC.

The CDR3 sequence is CASSGSSRGIYGYTF. CDR3 bases: TGTGCCAGCAGCGGATCGAGCAGGGGGATTTATGGCTACACCTTC. J is TRBJ1-2 and V is TRBV9, with 7 bases lining up with TRBD1. In germline, CDR1 is SGDLS, CDR2 YYNGEE. The ends lost 3 bases at V and 5 bases at J; junction bases unmatched: 10. This CDR3 is 15 amino acids long.

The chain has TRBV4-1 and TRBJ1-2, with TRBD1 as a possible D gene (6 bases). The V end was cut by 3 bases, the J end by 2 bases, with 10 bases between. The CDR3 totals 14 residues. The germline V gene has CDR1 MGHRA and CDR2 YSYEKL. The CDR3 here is CASSHARGNYGYTF. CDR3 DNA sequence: TGCGCCAGCAGCCATGCCAGGGGCAACTATGGCTACACCTTC.

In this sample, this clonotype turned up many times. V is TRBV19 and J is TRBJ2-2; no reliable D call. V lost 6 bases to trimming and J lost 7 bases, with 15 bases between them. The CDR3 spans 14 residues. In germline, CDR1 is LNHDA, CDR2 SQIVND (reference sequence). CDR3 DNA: TGTGCCAGTAGGTTAGCAGGCGGTTACGGGGAGCTGTTTTTT. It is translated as CASRLAGGYGELFF. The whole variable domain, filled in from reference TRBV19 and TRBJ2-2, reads DGGITQSPKYLFRKEGQNVTLSCEQNLNHDAMYWYRQDPGQGLRLIYYSQIVNDFQKGDIAEGYSVSREKKESFPLTVTSAQKNPTAFYLCASRLAGGYGELFFGEGSRLTVL.

The CDR3 DNA reads TGTGCCAGCAATTCCAAGATTAGCAGCACCGGGGAGCTGTTTTTT. Protein product: CASNSKISSTGELFF. This chain connects TRBV11-2 to TRBJ2-2; D is ambiguous. The ends were cut back, 7 bases at V and 4 bases at J, with 16 bases in the middle. The CDR3 has 15 amino acids. The germline CDR1 and CDR2 sequences are SGHAT and FQNNGV.

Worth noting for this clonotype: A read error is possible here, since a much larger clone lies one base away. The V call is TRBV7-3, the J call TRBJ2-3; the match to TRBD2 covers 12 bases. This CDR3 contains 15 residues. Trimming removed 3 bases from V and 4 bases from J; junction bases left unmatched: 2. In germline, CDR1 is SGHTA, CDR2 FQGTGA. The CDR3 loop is CASSLTSGSSDTQYF. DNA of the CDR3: TGTGCCAGCAGCTTGACTAGCGGGAGTTCAGATACGCAGTATTTT.

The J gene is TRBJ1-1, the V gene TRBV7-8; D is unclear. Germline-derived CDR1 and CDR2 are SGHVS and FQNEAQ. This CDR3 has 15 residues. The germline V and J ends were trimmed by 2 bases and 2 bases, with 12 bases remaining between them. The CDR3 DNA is TGTGCCAGCAGCTTAAGGGATGCGTTTAACACTGAAGCTTTCTTT. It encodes CASSLRDAFNTEAFF.

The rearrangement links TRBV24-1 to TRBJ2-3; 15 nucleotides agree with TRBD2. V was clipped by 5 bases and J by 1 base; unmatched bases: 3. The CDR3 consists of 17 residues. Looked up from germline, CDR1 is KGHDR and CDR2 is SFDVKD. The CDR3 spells CATSGRTSGGGTDTQYF. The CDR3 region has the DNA TGTGCCACCAGTGGCCGGACTAGCGGGGGGGGCACAGATACGCAGTATTTT.

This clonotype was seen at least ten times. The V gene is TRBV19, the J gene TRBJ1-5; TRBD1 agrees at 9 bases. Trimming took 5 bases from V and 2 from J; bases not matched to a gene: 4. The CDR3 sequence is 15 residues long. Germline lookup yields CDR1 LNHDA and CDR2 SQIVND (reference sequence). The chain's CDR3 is CASSSWTGGNQPQHF. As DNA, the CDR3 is TGTGCCAGTAGTTCTTGGACAGGGGGCAATCAGCCCCAGCATTTT.

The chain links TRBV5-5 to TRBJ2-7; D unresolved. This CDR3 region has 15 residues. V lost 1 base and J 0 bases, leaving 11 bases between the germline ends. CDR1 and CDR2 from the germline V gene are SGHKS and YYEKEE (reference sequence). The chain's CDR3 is CASSLMRKGSYEQYF. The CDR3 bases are TGTGCCAGCAGCTTGATGCGGAAAGGCTCCTACGAGCAGTACTTC.

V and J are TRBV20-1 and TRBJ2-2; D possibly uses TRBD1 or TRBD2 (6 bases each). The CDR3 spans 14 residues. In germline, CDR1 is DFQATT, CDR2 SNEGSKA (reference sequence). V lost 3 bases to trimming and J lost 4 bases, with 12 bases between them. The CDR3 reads CSASGRGGTGELFF. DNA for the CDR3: TGCAGTGCTAGTGGCAGGGGAGGCACCGGGGAGCTGTTTTTT.

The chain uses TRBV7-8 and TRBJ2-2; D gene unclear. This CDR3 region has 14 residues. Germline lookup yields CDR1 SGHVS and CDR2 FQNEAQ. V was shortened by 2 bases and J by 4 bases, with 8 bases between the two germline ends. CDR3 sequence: CASSLRPPTGELFF. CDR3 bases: TGTGCCAGCAGCTTACGACCGCCCACCGGGGAGCTGTTTTTT.

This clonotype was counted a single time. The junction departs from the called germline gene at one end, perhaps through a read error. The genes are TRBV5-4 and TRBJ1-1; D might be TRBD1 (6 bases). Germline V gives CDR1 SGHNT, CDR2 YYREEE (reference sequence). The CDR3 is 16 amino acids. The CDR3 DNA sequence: TGTGCCAGCAGCTTGGGTGGGGCTAGCGGGGACACTGTAGCTTTCTTT. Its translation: CASSLGGASGDTVAFF.

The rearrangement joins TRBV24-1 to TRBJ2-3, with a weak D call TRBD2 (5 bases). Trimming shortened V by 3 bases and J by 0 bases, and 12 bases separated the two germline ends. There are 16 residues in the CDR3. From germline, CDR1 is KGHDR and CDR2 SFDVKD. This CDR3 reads CATSDAGAESTDTQYF. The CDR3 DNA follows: TGTGCCACCAGTGATGCGGGCGCGGAAAGCACAGATACGCAGTATTTT.

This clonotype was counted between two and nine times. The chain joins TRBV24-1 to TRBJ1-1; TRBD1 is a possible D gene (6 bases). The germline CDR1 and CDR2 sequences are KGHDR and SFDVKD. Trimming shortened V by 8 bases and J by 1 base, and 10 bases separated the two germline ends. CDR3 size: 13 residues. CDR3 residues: CATTDRTNTEAFF. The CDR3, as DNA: TGTGCCACCACCGACAGGACGAACACTGAAGCTTTCTTT.